The 9 T cell receptor beta chains below come from one sample, sequenced in a study of blood T cell repertoires in COVID-19. Sequencing was performed with immunoSEQ multiplex PCR; in TCRdb, only in-frame clones are kept and a portion is missing. The sample lists about 200,000 clones; 85% were seen once. Material for sequencing was PBMCs or T cells enriched from blood (not recorded which). The receptors stem from a man aged 35-49 years who had recovered from COVID-19.

This clone was picked up a small number of times. The chain links TRBV29-1 to TRBJ1-2; D is uncertain. The V end was cut by 3 bases, the J end by 6 bases, with 17 bases between. CDR1 and CDR2 (germline): SQVTM, ANQGSEA. This CDR3 has 14 residues. The CDR3 sequence: CSVEAGGISDGYTF. The CDR3 DNA reads as TGCAGCGTTGAGGCTGGAGGGATTTCTGATGGCTACACCTTC.

The rearrangement joins TRBV19 to TRBJ1-2; D is perhaps TRBD1 (5 bases). The CDR3 runs to 13 residues. Germline V CDR1 and CDR2: LNHDA, SQIVND (reference sequence). Trimming removed 5 bases from V and 2 bases from J, with 9 bases in between. The CDR3: CASSGQGNYGYTF. CDR3 sequence (DNA): TGTGCCAGTAGTGGGCAGGGAAACTATGGCTACACCTTC.

The genes are TRBV2 and TRBJ2-1; D gene ambiguous. The germline V and J ends were trimmed by 3 bases and 9 bases, with 15 bases remaining between them. From germline, CDR1 is SNHLY and CDR2 FYNNEI. The CDR3 extends over 14 amino acids. In DNA form, the CDR3 reads TGTGCCAGCAGTGACAGTCTTACGCCCCTTGAGCAGTTCTTC. This sequence encodes CASSDSLTPLEQFF.

The chain combines TRBV6-5 with TRBJ1-2; D gene unclear. Trimming stripped 2 bases from V and 4 bases from J, with 14 bases between. The CDR3 loop spans 15 amino acids. CDR1 and CDR2 from the germline V gene are MNHEY and SVGAGI. CDR3 in amino acids: CASSYGLAAGYGYTF. Written as DNA, the CDR3 is TGTGCCAGCAGTTACGGGCTGGCAGCGGGCTATGGCTACACCTTC.

The chain joins TRBV18 to TRBJ2-1; 8 nucleotides match TRBD2. V shed 4 bases and J 6 bases; nucleotides not matched to a gene: 11. The CDR3 covers 16 residues. The germline V gene has CDR1 KGHSH and CDR2 LQKENI. This chain's CDR3 is CASSQSPAGATNEQFF. Written as DNA, the CDR3 is TGTGCCAGCTCACAATCACCAGCGGGAGCAACCAATGAGCAGTTCTTC.

This clone was found once. This rearrangement joins TRBV7-9 to TRBJ1-2; 7 bases fit TRBD1. This CDR3 is built from 13 residues. Germline CDR1 is SEHNR and CDR2 is FQNEAQ (reference sequence). J lost 4 bases, V lost 2 bases, and 1 base had no gene match. CDR3 region: CASSLRGLYGYTF. CDR3 DNA: TGTGCCAGCAGCTTAAGGGGGCTCTATGGCTACACCTTC.

The chain uses TRBV29-1 and TRBJ2-2, with 7 nucleotides matching TRBD1. V shed 7 bases, J shed 3 bases, and the junction held 11 bases outside the gene matches. Germline CDR1 reads SQVTM; CDR2 reads ANQGSEA. This CDR3 region has 15 residues. CDR3 nucleotides: TGCAGCGCAACGTCCGGGACAGCATACACCGGGGAGCTGTTTTTT. It encodes CSATSGTAYTGELFF.

The rearrangement uses TRBV10-1 and TRBJ2-7; 12 bases line up with TRBD1. Germline CDR1 WNHNN, CDR2 SYGVQD (reference sequence). CDR3 size: 15 residues. The V gene end was trimmed by 6 bases and the J gene end by 2 bases; junction bases not matched to a gene: 5. CDR3: CASSQGQGATYEQYF. The CDR3 DNA reads TGCGCCAGCAGCCAGGGACAGGGGGCTACCTACGAGCAGTACTTC.

The chain carries TRBV9 and TRBJ1-5; TRBD1 aligns across 7 bases. Germline V CDR1 and CDR2: SGDLS, YYNGEE. With 4 bases clipped from V and 5 bases from J, the junction kept 0 bases outside the gene matches. The CDR3 loop spans 12 amino acids. The CDR3 reads CASSRGHQPQHF. CDR3 sequence (DNA): TGTGCCAGCAGCAGGGGGCATCAGCCCCAGCATTTT. The full variable domain, its missing parts supplied by reference TRBV9 and TRBJ1-5, is DSGVTQTPKHLITATGQRVTLRCSPRSGDLSVYWYQQSLDQGLQFLIQYYNGEERAKGNILERFSAQQFPDLHSELNLSSLELGDSALYFCASSRGHQPQHFGDGTRLSIL.